The 27 T cell receptor beta chains presented below share a single source sample, sequenced in a study of cytomegalovirus exposure and HLA in healthy donors (dated by TCRdb to 2016 to 2017). Library creation used the immunoSEQ multiplex PCR assay. For the multiplex PCR, a mixture combining 60 forward primers for TCR Vbeta segments and 13 reverse primers for TCR Jbeta segments was used. Not all clones reach the TCRdb copy of this immuneACCESS table, which keeps in-frame sequences only. Checked studies attribute under half of the gap to unresolved V genes and leave the rest unexplained. This specimen's table enumerates some 76,000 clones. The ten largest account for 2.4% of the sample. The sample comprised PBMCs. The receptors were sampled from a female donor in good health and CMV-seropositive.

DNA of the CDR3: TGCGCCAGCAGCCAAGAGATAGTTCAGGGATCTTCACCCCTCCACTTT. Translated: CASSQEIVQGSSPLHF. V gene TRBV4-3 combines with J gene TRBJ1-6; D possibly corresponds to TRBD1 (5 bases). Trimming removed 0 bases at V and 9 bases at J, with 15 bases between. This CDR3 has 16 residues. CDR1 LGHNA and CDR2 YSLEER come from the germline V gene.

This chain uses TRBV4-1 with TRBJ1-2; D unclear. This CDR3 is 17 amino acids long. CDR1 MGHRA and CDR2 YSYEKL come from the germline V gene. The V and J ends lost 5 bases and 12 bases respectively, with 31 bases between them. The CDR3 loop reads CASSAQEVLQVLAEHTF. DNA for the CDR3: TGCGCCAGCAGCGCCCAGGAGGTCTTGCAGGTTTTAGCTGAGCACACCTTC.

The genes are TRBV5-1 and TRBJ2-5, with D tentatively TRBD2 (6 bases). The CDR3 totals 13 residues. The V and J ends lost 4 bases and 2 bases respectively, with 9 bases between them. Germline V gene sequence: CDR1 SGHRS, CDR2 YFSETQ. For the CDR3, the DNA is TGCGCCAGCAGCAAGGGACTTCAAGAGACCCAGTACTTC. It is translated as CASSKGLQETQYF.

This rearrangement joins TRBV7-8 to TRBJ2-7, with 7 positions matching TRBD1. Trimming at V came to 4 bases and at J to 3 bases, leaving 9 bases not matched to a gene. The CDR3 is 15 residues long. Germline V gives CDR1 SGHVS, CDR2 FQNEAQ. The CDR3 bases are TGTGCCAGCAGCTCGACGACAGGGTCAAACTACGAGCAGTACTTC. It translates to CASSSTTGSNYEQYF.

The V and J genes are TRBV29-1 and TRBJ1-1; TRBD1 might be the D (6 bases). The germline V gene encodes CDR1 SQVTM and CDR2 ANQGSEA. This CDR3 comprises 14 residues. Trimming stripped 2 bases from V and 2 bases from J, with 12 bases between. CDR3 sequence reads: CSVEHRVLNTEAFF. As DNA, the CDR3 is TGCAGCGTTGAACACAGGGTGCTAAACACTGAAGCTTTCTTT.

The V gene is TRBV6-1, the J gene TRBJ2-7; TRBD1 might be the D (6 bases). The CDR3 totals 12 residues. Germline CDR1 MNHNS, CDR2 SASEGT. V lost 4 bases and J 2 bases, leaving 6 bases between the germline ends. The CDR3 protein is CASSGQAYEQYF. Here the CDR3 DNA reads TGTGCCAGCAGTGGACAGGCCTACGAGCAGTACTTC.

The chain uses TRBV7-2 and TRBJ1-1; 7 bases match TRBD1. From germline, CDR1 is SGHTA and CDR2 FQGNSA. The V and J ends lost 0 bases and 0 bases, in that order; junction bases with no gene match: 4. This CDR3 has 16 amino acids. CDR3 nucleotides: TGTGCCAGCAGCTTAGCGCGTACAGGGGTGAACACTGAAGCTTTCTTT. It encodes CASSLARTGVNTEAFF.

The chain is built from TRBV23-1 and TRBJ2-7, with 12 positions matching TRBD2. TRBV23-1 is recorded as an ORF, its role being uncertain. J lost 5 bases, V lost 9 bases, and 11 bases had no gene match. The CDR3 length is 15 residues. CDR3 amino acids: CASGGTSGCLNEQYF. CDR3 in DNA: TGCGCCAGTGGGGGGACTAGCGGGTGTCTAAACGAGCAGTACTTC.

V usage is TRBV18 and J usage is TRBJ1-5; D perhaps matches TRBD1 (6 bases). The CDR3 loop spans 14 amino acids. Trimming cost V 5 bases and J 4 bases, with 12 bases left between them. Germline CDR1 KGHSH, CDR2 LQKENI. CDR3 sequence reads: CASSMYRDNQPQHF. In DNA, the CDR3 is TGTGCCAGCTCAATGTACAGGGATAATCAGCCCCAGCATTTT.

The chain uses TRBV19 and TRBJ2-7; 7 nucleotides align to TRBD2. Germline V gives CDR1 LNHDA, CDR2 SQIVND (reference sequence). CDR3 length: 15 residues. V was pared by 1 base and J by 2 bases, with 5 bases of the junction left unmatched. CDR3 sequence (DNA): TGTGCCAGTAGTATAGTGGCGGGAGAGCCCTACGAGCAGTACTTC. This gives the protein CASSIVAGEPYEQYF.

V usage is TRBV7-2 and J usage is TRBJ2-1; tentative D call: TRBD2 (5 bases). There are 16 residues in the CDR3. V lost 0 bases and J 3 bases, leaving 12 bases between the germline ends. Germline V gene data show CDR1 as SGHTA and CDR2 as FQGNSA. CDR3 protein: CASSLAWERIYNEQFF. The CDR3 DNA reads TGTGCCAGCAGCTTAGCCTGGGAGCGAATCTACAATGAGCAGTTCTTC.

The chain joins TRBV18 to TRBJ1-1, with D unclear. V was pared by 0 bases and J by 5 bases, with 10 bases between. The germline V gene has CDR1 KGHSH and CDR2 LQKENI. The CDR3 extends over 14 amino acids. The CDR3 region is CASSPPPGWTEAFF. The CDR3 DNA follows: TGTGCCAGCTCACCACCCCCGGGATGGACTGAAGCTTTCTTT.

V and J are TRBV7-8 and TRBJ2-1, with TRBD1 matching 8 bases. CDR3 length: 17 amino acids. Germline lookup yields CDR1 SGHVS and CDR2 FQNEAQ. The V gene end was trimmed by 5 bases and the J gene end by 9 bases; junction bases not matched to a gene: 18. CDR3 DNA: TGTGCCAGCAGCACGCGTTCGGACAGGGTATTTTATGGTGAGCAGTTCTTC. Residues: CASSTRSDRVFYGEQFF. Based on the CDR3 plus reference TRBV7-8 and TRBJ2-1, the full variable domain is GAGVSQSPRYKVAKRGQDVALRCDPISGHVSLFWYQQALGQGPEFLTYFQNEAQLDKSGLPSDRFFAERPEGSVSTLKIQRTQQEDSAVYLCASSTRSDRVFYGEQFFGPGTRLTVL.

The chain employs TRBV7-8 and TRBJ2-1; 11 bases fit TRBD2. CDR3 length: 17 amino acids. Germline trimming cut 1 base from V and 5 bases from J; bases unmatched to any gene: 7. Germline V CDR1 and CDR2: SGHVS, FQNEAQ. The CDR3 DNA reads TGTGCCAGCAGCTTAGGGGTAGCGGGAGGGTCCGACAATGAGCAGTTCTTC. This codes for CASSLGVAGGSDNEQFF.

V is TRBV6-1 and J is TRBJ1-4, with 8 bases lining up with TRBD1. The CDR3 is 19 amino acids. CDR1 and CDR2 (germline): MNHNS, SASEGT. V was clipped by 3 bases and J by 2 bases; unmatched bases: 14. The chain's CDR3 is CASSEAGTGHFVTNEKLFF. CDR3 bases: TGTGCCAGCAGTGAGGCCGGGACAGGACATTTTGTGACTAATGAAAAACTGTTTTTT.

The V and J genes are TRBV5-6 and TRBJ1-1; D is perhaps TRBD1 (6 bases). CDR3 size: 15 residues. Trimming removed 4 bases from V and 4 bases from J, with 17 bases in between. The germline V gene has CDR1 SGHDT and CDR2 YYEEEE. The CDR3, as DNA: TGTGCCAGCAGCCTCGGGGGGGCTATGGGCACTGAAGCTTTCTTT. Translated: CASSLGGAMGTEAFF.

The chain is built from TRBV7-8 and TRBJ1-1, with no clear D. The length of the CDR3 is 14 residues. CDR1 SGHVS and CDR2 FQNEAQ come from the germline V gene. Trimming removed 1 base from V and 0 bases from J, with 6 bases in between. CDR3 coding DNA: TGTGCCAGCAGCTTAGACAGAATGAACACTGAAGCTTTCTTT. This gives the protein CASSLDRMNTEAFF.

V is TRBV29-1 and J is TRBJ1-1, with D possibly matching TRBD1 (5 bases). Germline CDR1 SQVTM, CDR2 ANQGSEA. The germline V and J ends were trimmed by 7 bases and 5 bases, with 17 bases remaining between them. The CDR3 consists of 13 residues. CDR3 bases: TGCAGCGGCCGACAGACTGAATGGACTGAAGCTTTCTTT. It codes for CSGRQTEWTEAFF.

The CDR3 DNA is TGTGCCAGCAGTCGTTACGGGGGACGCGGCGAAAAACTGTTTTTT. Translating it yields CASSRYGGRGEKLFF. The J gene is TRBJ1-4, the V gene TRBV6-5; TRBD1 is a possible D gene (5 bases). The V and J ends lost 5 bases and 8 bases respectively, with 18 bases between them. This CDR3 comprises 15 residues. Germline V gene lookup returns CDR1 MNHEY and CDR2 SVGAGI.

This chain connects TRBV7-2 to TRBJ2-5, with TRBD2 matching 8 bases. The V and J ends lost 7 bases and 6 bases, in that order; junction bases with no gene match: 13. The CDR3 spans 15 residues. Germline V gene lookup returns CDR1 SGHTA and CDR2 FQGNSA. In DNA form, the CDR3 reads TGTGCCAGCACCCAACTCGCGGGAGGAGGAAAGACCCAGTACTTC. Amino acid sequence: CASTQLAGGGKTQYF.

V usage is TRBV6-1 and J usage is TRBJ1-2; tentatively, D is TRBD1 (5 bases). The V and J ends lost 0 bases and 3 bases respectively, with 8 bases between them. CDR3 length equals 14 residues. From germline, CDR1 is MNHNS and CDR2 SASEGT. This CDR3 is CASSEADRYYGYTF. CDR3 coding DNA: TGTGCCAGCAGTGAAGCCGACAGATACTATGGCTACACCTTC.

The gene calls are TRBV19 and TRBJ2-7; D gene uncertain. This CDR3 contains 14 residues. The germline V and J ends were trimmed by 6 bases and 2 bases, with 14 bases remaining between them. Germline CDR1 and CDR2: LNHDA and SQIVND (reference sequence). The CDR3 DNA reads as TGTGCCAGTAGCCTTGGCTCACCGACCTACGAGCAGTACTTC. The encoded protein is CASSLGSPTYEQYF.

The rearrangement joins TRBV5-6 to TRBJ1-2; 7 bases fit TRBD1. Germline V gene data show CDR1 as SGHDT and CDR2 as YYEEEE. The CDR3 has 13 residues. V gave up 3 bases and J gave up 8 bases; unmatched junction bases: 7. The CDR3 here is CASSYAGTAGYTF. The CDR3 region has the DNA TGTGCCAGCAGCTACGCCGGGACAGCGGGCTACACCTTC.

The chain links TRBV30 to TRBJ2-7; D might be TRBD1 (5 bases). The CDR3 has 15 amino acids. Germline lookup yields CDR1 GTSNPN and CDR2 SVGIG (reference sequence). Trimming took 3 bases from V and 2 from J, leaving 17 bases between them. The DNA for the CDR3 is TGTGCCTGGAGAGTTAATAGCAACAGGCCCTACGAGCAGTACTTC. Encoded protein: CAWRVNSNRPYEQYF.

The chain combines TRBV28 with TRBJ1-1; 9 bases agree with TRBD1. This CDR3 spans 16 amino acids. Trimming took 6 bases from V and 1 from J; bases not matched to a gene: 9. CDR1 is MDHEN and CDR2 is SYDVKM in the germline V gene. The CDR3 region is CASSPPPGQGNTEAFF. Written as DNA, the CDR3 is TGTGCCAGCAGCCCCCCCCCGGGACAGGGGAACACTGAAGCTTTCTTT.

The V gene is TRBV29-1, the J gene TRBJ1-2, with 7 bases matching TRBD1. CDR3 size: 17 residues. The germline V gene has CDR1 SQVTM and CDR2 ANQGSEA. The V gene end was trimmed by 2 bases and the J gene end by 3 bases; junction bases not matched to a gene: 15. This chain's CDR3 is CSVEKGQGVFSDYGYTF. DNA for the CDR3: TGCAGCGTTGAAAAGGGCCAGGGGGTGTTTAGTGACTATGGCTACACCTTC.

The rearrangement uses TRBV11-3 and TRBJ2-3, with a tentative D call TRBD2 (5 bases). The CDR3 has 14 residues. The V and J ends lost 2 bases and 0 bases respectively, with 6 bases between them. Germline V lookup: CDR1 SGHNT, CDR2 YENEEA. The CDR3 spells CASSLRESTDTQYF. CDR3 nucleotides: TGTGCCAGCAGCTTAAGGGAGAGCACAGATACGCAGTATTTT. The full variable domain, rest sourced from reference TRBV11-3 and TRBJ2-3, is EAGVVQSPRYKIIEKKQPVAFWCNPISGHNTLYWYLQNLGQGPELLIRYENEEAVDDSQLPKDRFSAERLKGVDSTLKIQPAELGDSAVYLCASSLRESTDTQYFGPGTRLTVL.